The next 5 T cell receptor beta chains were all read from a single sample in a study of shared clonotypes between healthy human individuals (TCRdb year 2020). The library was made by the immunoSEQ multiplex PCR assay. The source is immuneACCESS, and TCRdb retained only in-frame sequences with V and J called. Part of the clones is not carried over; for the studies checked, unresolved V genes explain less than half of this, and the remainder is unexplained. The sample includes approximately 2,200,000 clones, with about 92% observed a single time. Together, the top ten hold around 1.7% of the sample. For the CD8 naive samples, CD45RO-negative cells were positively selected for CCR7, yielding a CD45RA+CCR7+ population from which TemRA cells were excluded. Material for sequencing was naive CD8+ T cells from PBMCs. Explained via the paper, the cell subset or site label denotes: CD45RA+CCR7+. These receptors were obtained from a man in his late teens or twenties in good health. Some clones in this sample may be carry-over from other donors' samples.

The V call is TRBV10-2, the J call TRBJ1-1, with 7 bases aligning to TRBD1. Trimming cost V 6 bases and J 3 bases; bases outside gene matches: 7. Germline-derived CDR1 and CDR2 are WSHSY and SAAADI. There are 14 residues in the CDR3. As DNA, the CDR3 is TGCGCCAGCAGATTAGGGGGCGCAGACACTGAAGCTTTCTTT. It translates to CASRLGGADTEAFF.

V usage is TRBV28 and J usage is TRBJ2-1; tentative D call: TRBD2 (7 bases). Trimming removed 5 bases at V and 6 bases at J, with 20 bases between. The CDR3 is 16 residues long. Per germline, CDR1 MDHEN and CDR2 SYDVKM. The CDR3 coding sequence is TGTGCCAGCAGTCGGTGGGGGGCGGGAGTATTCAATGAGCAGTTCTTC. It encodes CASSRWGAGVFNEQFF.

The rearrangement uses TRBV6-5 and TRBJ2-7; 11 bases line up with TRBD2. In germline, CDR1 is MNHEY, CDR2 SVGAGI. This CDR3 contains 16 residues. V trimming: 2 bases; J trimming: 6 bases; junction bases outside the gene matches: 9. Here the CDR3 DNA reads TGTGCCAGCAGTTACGTAGCGGGAGGGCCTCCTCTCGAGCAGTACTTC. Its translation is CASSYVAGGPPLEQYF.

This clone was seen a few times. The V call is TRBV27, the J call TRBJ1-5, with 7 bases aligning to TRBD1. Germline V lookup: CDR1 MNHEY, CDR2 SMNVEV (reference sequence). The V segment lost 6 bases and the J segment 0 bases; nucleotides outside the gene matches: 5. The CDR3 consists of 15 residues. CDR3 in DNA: TGTGCCAGCAGCTGGACAGGTTATAGCAATCAGCCCCAGCATTTT. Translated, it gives CASSWTGYSNQPQHF.

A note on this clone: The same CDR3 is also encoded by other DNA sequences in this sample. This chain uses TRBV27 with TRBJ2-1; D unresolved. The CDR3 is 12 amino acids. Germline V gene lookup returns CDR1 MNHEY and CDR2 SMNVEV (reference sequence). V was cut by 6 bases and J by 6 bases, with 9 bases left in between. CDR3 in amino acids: CASSLGVNEQFF. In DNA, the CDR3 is TGTGCCAGCAGCTTAGGTGTCAATGAGCAGTTCTTC.